The sequence of this TCR beta chain was determined in a study of T-cell memory formation after mild COVID-19. General observations from the study: For contracting clones, CD4+ ones sat mainly in CM and EM, CD8+ in EMRA. Clones that contracted from day 15 to 85 had balanced CD4/CD8; later expanders were CD4+ biased.

The authors produced TCR alpha and TCR beta cDNA libraries with sample barcodes and UMIs by 5'RACE using constant-segment primers. TCRdb recomputed calls from the 5' RACE reads with MiXCR, one row per CDR3 protein. The sample lists hundreds of thousands of distinct CDR3 sequences, 16% occurring once. The CDR3 sequence is 15 residues long. The junction had 10 bases not matched to a gene; V was cut back by 7 bases and J by 2 bases. Germline CDR1 reads SNHLY; CDR2 reads FYNNEI. This clonotype was counted only a few times. What it recognizes is unknown. Specimen: PBMCs or a T cell subset sorted from them (not recorded which). The clonotype was recovered from a man between 18 and 29 years old who had mild COVID-19 (a few samples of this study predate the infection). Cell type and time point are not known. The chain employs TRBV2 and TRBJ2-7; 8 nucleotides align to TRBD1. Here the CDR3 reads CASTSLRTGTYEQYF. CDR3 bases: TGTGCCAGCACCTCACTCAGGACAGGGACCTACGAGCAGTACTTC.